Shown below are 28 T cell receptor beta chains from a single sample sequenced in a study of control samples from healthy donors and cancer patients (TCRdb year 2020). The library was produced with the immunoSEQ multiplex PCR assay. TCRdb carries this immuneACCESS record with in-frame sequences only. Its versions omit some clonotypes, under half of them owing to an unresolved V gene in the studies checked, with the rest unexplained. The sample contains approximately 49,000 clones, approximately 90% of them found a single time. Jointly, the top ten make up around 1.5% of the sample. Material: PBMCs. The origin of the receptors is a man aged 35 to 55 with colorectal cancer.

The chain employs TRBV5-1 and TRBJ1-1; the D gene is possibly TRBD1 (6 bases). V lost 0 bases and J lost 5, with 17 bases in between. Germline V gene data show CDR1 as SGHRS and CDR2 as YFSETQ. The CDR3 is 16 amino acids. The CDR3 region is CASSLDLAGAWTEAFF. DNA of the CDR3: TGCGCCAGCAGCTTGGACCTGGCGGGGGCGTGGACTGAAGCTTTCTTT.

V usage is TRBV10-2 and J usage is TRBJ2-1; 9 nucleotides agree with TRBD1. Germline-derived CDR1 and CDR2 are WSHSY and SAAADI. The CDR3 contains 14 residues. The J segment lost 5 bases and the V segment lost 6 bases, leaving 5 bases of the junction unmatched. The CDR3 region is CASRQDRGNNEQFF. CDR3 bases: TGCGCCAGCAGGCAGGACAGGGGAAACAATGAGCAGTTCTTC.

The rearrangement joins TRBV18 to TRBJ2-2, with 7 bases fitting TRBD1. The germline CDR1 and CDR2 sequences are KGHSH and LQKENI. J lost 4 bases, V lost 3 bases, and 5 bases had no gene match. There are 15 residues in the CDR3. For the CDR3, the DNA is TGTGCCAGCTCACCCAGACAGGGTTCCACCGGGGAGCTGTTTTTT. It specifies CASSPRQGSTGELFF.

The chain has TRBV3-1 (or the pseudogene TRBV3-2) and TRBJ2-1; tentative D call: TRBD2 (5 bases). The CDR3 consists of 21 residues. The germline V gene has CDR1 LGHDT and CDR2 YNNKEL (reference sequence). V was trimmed by 1 base and J by 4 bases, leaving 29 bases between them. CDR3 loop: CASSQAPHYVSLGDGYNEQFF. CDR3 bases: TGTGCCAGCAGCCAAGCCCCCCATTATGTGTCACTAGGAGACGGATACAATGAGCAGTTCTTC.

The table lists this clone with a count of one. V usage is TRBV2 and J usage is TRBJ1-5; D call uncertain. The CDR3 totals 14 residues. Trimming cost V 6 bases and J 6 bases, with 15 bases left between them. Germline V gene sequence: CDR1 SNHLY, CDR2 FYNNEI. CDR3 residues: CASRTRSAPQPQHF. In nucleotides, the CDR3 is TGTGCCAGCAGAACAAGATCGGCCCCTCAGCCCCAGCATTTT.

The rearrangement joins TRBV19 to TRBJ2-7; D remains unclear. V was cut by 1 base and J by 2 bases, with 6 bases left in between. From germline, CDR1 is LNHDA and CDR2 SQIVND (reference sequence). The CDR3 spans 13 residues. The CDR3 sequence: CASSIGGTYEQYF. CDR3 sequence (DNA): TGTGCCAGTAGTATAGGGGGTACCTACGAGCAGTACTTC.

The chain is built from TRBV7-8 and TRBJ1-1; 9 bases align to TRBD1. This CDR3 spans 13 amino acids. CDR1 and CDR2 (germline): SGHVS, FQNEAQ. The J segment lost 7 bases and the V segment lost 5 bases, leaving 5 bases of the junction unmatched. The CDR3 sequence: CASSPRDRVEAFF. As DNA, the CDR3 is TGTGCCAGCAGCCCCAGGGACAGGGTTGAAGCTTTCTTT.

The V gene is TRBV5-1, the J gene TRBJ1-1; the match to TRBD1 covers 7 bases. Looked up from germline, CDR1 is SGHRS and CDR2 is YFSETQ. V gave up 1 base and J gave up 4 bases; unmatched junction bases: 4. The CDR3 has 14 amino acids. In DNA, the CDR3 is TGCGCCAGCAGCTTGACCAGGGGGTCCACTGAAGCTTTCTTT. This translates into CASSLTRGSTEAFF. The full variable domain, its missing parts supplied by reference TRBV5-1 and TRBJ1-1, is KAGVTQTPRYLIKTRGQQVTLSCSPISGHRSVSWYQQTPGQGLQFLFEYFSETQRNKGNFPGRFSGRQFSNSRSEMNVSTLELGDSALYLCASSLTRGSTEAFFGQGTRLTVV.

V and J are TRBV7-9 and TRBJ2-1; TRBD2 matches at 8 bases. Looked up from germline, CDR1 is SEHNR and CDR2 is FQNEAQ (reference sequence). V gave up 5 bases and J gave up 0 bases; unmatched junction bases: 12. This CDR3 has 18 amino acids. The CDR3 DNA reads TGTGCCAGCAGCCGCCTAGCGGGCACCAGAAGCTCCTACAATGAGCAGTTCTTC. Translating gives CASSRLAGTRSSYNEQFF.

V is TRBV13 and J is TRBJ1-1; unclear D gene. V was clipped by 5 bases and J by 4 bases, with 14 bases between them. The length of the CDR3 is 14 residues. Germline CDR1 and CDR2: PRHDT and FYEKMQ (reference sequence). CDR3 residues: CASSTRGTLTEAFF. CDR3 nucleotide sequence: TGTGCCAGCAGCACCCGGGGTACTCTCACTGAAGCTTTCTTT.

This sequence joins TRBV16 and TRBJ1-4; a possible D gene is TRBD1 (5 bases). The CDR3 consists of 17 residues. The V end was cut by 3 bases, the J end by 5 bases, with 19 bases between. The germline gives CDR1 KGHSY, CDR2 FQNENV. The CDR3 region has the DNA TGTGCCAGCAGCCAGCGCCCCTTGGGGACCGCAAATGAAAAACTGTTTTTT. It specifies CASSQRPLGTANEKLFF.

The chain has TRBV7-3 and TRBJ2-1; 11 nucleotides line up with TRBD2. The germline gives CDR1 SGHTA, CDR2 FQGTGA. The CDR3 totals 17 residues. V dropped 4 bases and J dropped 6; count of bases not matched to a gene: 11. The CDR3: CASSSFSGRAYFNEQFF. The CDR3 DNA reads as TGTGCCAGCAGCTCTTTTAGCGGGAGGGCTTATTTCAATGAGCAGTTCTTC.

This clone was found a few times. The chain joins TRBV21-1 to TRBJ2-5; the tabulated D call, TRBD1, remains unverified against the DNA. TRBV21-1 is an annotated pseudogene. The CDR3 length is 17 residues. This CDR3 reads CASIRPGQGVAKETQYF. The CDR3 DNA is TGTGCCAGCATCCGTCCGGGACAGGGAGTTGCTAAAGAGACCCAGTACTTC.

V gene TRBV7-9 combines with J gene TRBJ1-1, with no clear D. This CDR3 region has 16 residues. Germline V CDR1 and CDR2: SEHNR, FQNEAQ (reference sequence). Trimming left V 4 bases short and J 1 base short, with 16 bases between. The CDR3: CASSWWRTGKNTEAFF. For the CDR3, the DNA is TGTGCCAGCAGCTGGTGGCGGACGGGAAAGAACACTGAAGCTTTCTTT.

The chain joins TRBV5-1 to TRBJ1-1; 7 bases agree with TRBD1. Germline trimming cut 3 bases from V and 5 bases from J; bases unmatched to any gene: 10. The V gene's germline CDR1 is SGHRS and CDR2 YFSETQ. This CDR3 comprises 15 residues. The CDR3: CASSSLTGVGTEAFF. Written as DNA, the CDR3 is TGCGCCAGCAGCTCCTTAACAGGGGTAGGGACTGAAGCTTTCTTT.

V gene TRBV10-3 combines with J gene TRBJ2-6; D is tentatively TRBD1 or TRBD2 (5 bases each). Germline V lookup: CDR1 ENHRY, CDR2 SYGVKD. V was shortened by 6 bases and J by 4 bases, with 10 bases between the two germline ends. The CDR3 extends over 14 amino acids. The CDR3, as DNA: TGTGCCATCAGGCCTGAGGGGGGGGCCAACGTCCTGACTTTC. It is translated as CAIRPEGGANVLTF.

The chain uses TRBV6-5 and TRBJ1-5, with D perhaps TRBD1 (5 bases). In germline, CDR1 is MNHEY, CDR2 SVGAGI. The CDR3 sequence is 13 residues long. The V gene lost 4 bases and the J gene lost 3 bases, with 7 bases spanning the gap. The CDR3 is CASSSGYNQPQHF. The DNA for the CDR3 is TGTGCCAGCAGTTCAGGGTACAATCAGCCCCAGCATTTT.

The chain is built from TRBV2 and TRBJ2-7; the D gene could be TRBD1 or TRBD2 (5 bases each). V dropped 8 bases and J dropped 0 bases, with 11 bases sitting between them. This CDR3 contains 13 residues. Germline V lookup: CDR1 SNHLY, CDR2 FYNNEI. CDR3 DNA: TGTGCCAGCGGAGGACACTTCTCCTACGAGCAGTACTTC. The encoded protein is CASGGHFSYEQYF.

The J gene is TRBJ2-5, the V gene TRBV6-2 or TRBV6-3; possibly TRBD2 for D (6 bases). CDR3 length: 15 residues. CDR1 MNHEY and CDR2 SVGEGT come from the germline V gene. V was cut by 2 bases and J by 5 bases, with 15 bases left in between. The CDR3 coding sequence is TGTGCCAGCAGTTACCTCTGGACTACCACGGAGACCCAGTACTTC. Translated, it gives CASSYLWTTTETQYF.

Concerning this clone itself: This specimen includes other DNA sequences encoding the same CDR3. The CDR3 here is CASSLQGYEQYF. The CDR3 coding sequence is TGCGCCAGCAGCCTTCAGGGGTACGAGCAGTACTTC. This chain links TRBV5-1 with TRBJ2-7; D is perhaps TRBD1 (6 bases). The germline CDR1 and CDR2 sequences are SGHRS and YFSETQ. Deletions cut 4 bases from V and 4 bases from J, with 9 bases between. The CDR3 consists of 12 residues.

The gene calls are TRBV7-8 and TRBJ2-7; 7 bases align to TRBD2. CDR3 length: 14 amino acids. CDR1 is SGHVS, CDR2 FQNEAQ, per germline. V shed 5 bases and J 3 bases; nucleotides not matched to a gene: 7. The CDR3 protein is CASSAGLGIYEQYF. CDR3 DNA sequence: TGTGCCAGCAGCGCCGGACTAGGGATCTACGAGCAGTACTTC.

V is TRBV27 and J is TRBJ2-7; 10 bases are shared with TRBD1. Germline V gene data show CDR1 as MNHEY and CDR2 as SMNVEV (reference sequence). The junction had 19 bases not matched to a gene; V was cut back by 6 bases and J by 5 bases. The CDR3 spans 18 residues. The CDR3 reads CASRRFGGSGTGDDEQYF. The CDR3 DNA reads TGTGCCAGCAGGCGATTTGGGGGTTCAGGGACAGGGGATGACGAGCAGTACTTC.

This clone appeared a single time. The chain uses TRBV6-6 and TRBJ1-3; D may be TRBD1 (5 bases). The germline CDR1 and CDR2 sequences are MNHNY and SVGAGI (reference sequence). Trimming removed 2 bases from V and 4 bases from J, with 12 bases in between. This CDR3 has 15 residues. CDR3 amino acids: CASSYGGIGGNTIYF. The CDR3 nucleotides are TGTGCCAGCAGTTACGGGGGTATAGGAGGAAACACCATATATTTT.

The chain uses TRBV30 and TRBJ1-5; possible D gene TRBD1, 6 bases. Looked up from germline, CDR1 is GTSNPN and CDR2 is SVGIG (reference sequence). The CDR3 has 14 amino acids. Deletions cut 5 bases from V and 6 bases from J, with 17 bases between. The DNA of the CDR3 is TGTGCCTGGGGGGGGCCGGGGTTGAGTCAGCCCCAGCATTTT. Amino acid sequence: CAWGGPGLSQPQHF. The complete variable domain, with remaining parts taken from reference TRBV30 and TRBJ1-5, reads SQTIHQWPATLVQPVGSPLSLECTVEGTSNPNLYWYRQAAGRGLQLLFYSVGIGQISSEVPQNLSASRPQDRQFILSSKKLLLSDSGFYLCAWGGPGLSQPQHFGDGTRLSIL.

The chain has TRBV2 and TRBJ1-4, with a possible D match to TRBD1 (5 bases). Trimming left V 1 base short and J 5 bases short, with 8 bases between. Germline assignment: CDR1 SNHLY and CDR2 FYNNEI. There are 14 residues in the CDR3. CDR3: CASSEGQGNEKLFF. CDR3 nucleotide sequence: TGTGCCAGCAGTGAAGGGCAGGGAAATGAAAAACTGTTTTTT. The full variable domain, rest sourced from reference TRBV2 and TRBJ1-4, is EPEVTQTPSHQVTQMGQEVILRCVPISNHLYFYWYRQILGQKVEFLVSFYNNEISEKSEIFDDQFSVERPDGSNFTLKIRSTKLEDSAMYFCASSEGQGNEKLFFGSGTQLSVL.

The rearrangement joins TRBV2 to TRBJ2-7, with a tentative D call TRBD2 (6 bases). The CDR3 is made up of 14 amino acids. Germline assignment: CDR1 SNHLY and CDR2 FYNNEI. Between the trimmed V and J ends, which lost 1 base and 3 bases, there was a span of 10 bases. CDR3 bases: TGTGCCAGCAGTGAAGGATGGGGGGACTACGAGCAGTACTTC. It codes for CASSEGWGDYEQYF.

This chain joins TRBV27 and TRBJ2-1; perhaps TRBD2 as D (5 bases). Per the germline V gene, CDR1 is MNHEY and CDR2 is SMNVEV (reference sequence). The V gene lost 3 bases and the J gene lost 0 bases, with 12 bases spanning the gap. The length of the CDR3 is 16 residues. In nucleotides, the CDR3 is TGTGCCAGCAGTTTGGTTGAGCGGAGCTCCTACAATGAGCAGTTCTTC. As protein: CASSLVERSSYNEQFF.

The chain couples TRBV6-5 to TRBJ2-1, with 9 bases fitting TRBD1. J lost 1 base, V lost 5 bases, and 3 bases had no gene match. The CDR3 has 15 amino acids. Germline CDR1 is MNHEY and CDR2 is SVGAGI. The DNA of the CDR3 is TGTGCCAGCAGTCCTGGGACAGGGTCCTACAATGAGCAGTTCTTC. Protein product: CASSPGTGSYNEQFF.